These T cell receptor beta chains were read from a single sample in a study of OX40 agonist ivuxolimab in advanced cancers. The repertoire was sequenced with immunoSEQ multiplex PCR; TCRdb's copy has only in-frame clones and lacks some. The sample records 90,000 to 100,000 clones, 90% to 96% being singletons. The sample was CD4+ or CD8+ T cells sorted from blood, taken in a trial of the OX40 agonist ivuxolimab. The receptors originated from an adult with an advanced solid tumor such as melanoma, head and neck, liver or kidney cancer. CDR3s include the opening cysteine and the closing phenylalanine or tryptophan. A D gene is named only where the DNA matches it firmly. For some rows the clone size is stated as once, few or many, or as a class when expanded; others skip it.

abundance	v_gene	j_gene	d_gene	CDR3aa	CDR3nt
NA	TRBV6-5	TRBJ1-1	TRBD1	CASSYDRALNTEAFF	TGTGCCAGCAGTTACGACAGGGCTCTGAACACTGAAGCTTTCTTT
NA	TRBV7-9	TRBJ1-2	NA	CASSPDSYGYTF	TGTGCCAGCAGCCCCGACAGCTATGGCTACACCTTC
NA	TRBV10-2	TRBJ1-5	NA	CASSESEAQPQHF	TGCGCCAGCAGTGAGTCTGAGGCTCAGCCCCAGCATTTT
NA	TRBV25-1	TRBJ1-1	TRBD1	CASIIAGTVNTEAFF	TGTGCCAGCATCATCGCCGGGACAGTCAACACTGAAGCTTTCTTT
NA	TRBV9	TRBJ2-3	TRBD2	CASSVTGLVITDTQYF	TGTGCCAGCAGCGTGACTGGACTAGTAATCACAGATACGCAGTATTTT
NA	TRBV5-4	TRBJ2-5	NA	CASSYFDSFQETQYF	TGTGCCAGCAGTTATTTCGACAGCTTCCAAGAGACCCAGTACTTC
NA	TRBV27	TRBJ2-4	NA	CASQQARLAKNIQYF	TGTGCCAGCCAACAGGCCCGACTAGCCAAAAACATTCAGTACTTC
once	TRBV7-9	TRBJ2-7	NA	CASSPTEGVEQYF	TGTGCCAGCAGTCCGACAGAGGGGGTAGAGCAGTACTTC
NA	TRBV7-9	TRBJ2-3	NA	CASSLGRADTDTQYF	TGTGCCAGCAGCTTAGGGCGAGCGGACACAGATACGCAGTATTTT
NA	TRBV18	TRBJ2-2	NA	CASSPTSGDTGELFF	TGTGCCAGCTCACCGACGTCAGGGGACACCGGGGAGCTGTTTTTT
NA	TRBV4-1	TRBJ1-1	NA	CASTLPNRLNTEAFF	TGCGCCAGCACACTCCCCAACAGACTGAACACTGAAGCTTTCTTT
once	TRBV7-3	TRBJ2-1	NA	CASSSTTGADNEQFF	TGTGCCAGCAGCTCAACGACAGGAGCGGACAATGAGCAGTTCTTC
NA	TRBV5-6	TRBJ1-2	NA	CASSSGGFRVYGYTF	TGTGCCAGCAGCTCCGGGGGGTTTCGGGTCTACGGCTACACCTTC
NA	TRBV19	TRBJ2-7	TRBD1	CASSIGGQASPGEQYF	TGTGCCAGTAGTATCGGAGGACAGGCCTCACCCGGGGAGCAGTACTTC
NA	TRBV9	TRBJ2-3	NA	CASSVQGSITDTQYF	TGTGCCAGCAGCGTTCAGGGTTCCATCACAGATACGCAGTATTTT
NA	TRBV4-1	TRBJ1-1	NA	CASSQDEGGRAMNTEAFF	TGCGCCAGCAGCCAAGATGAAGGGGGGCGTGCCATGAACACTGAAGCTTTCTTT
NA	TRBV23-1	TRBJ2-2	NA	CASSQLGNGGTGELFF	TGCGCCAGCAGTCAATTAGGAAACGGGGGCACCGGGGAGCTGTTTTTT
NA	TRBV4-3	TRBJ2-3	NA	CASSQDRGYTDTQYF	TGCGCCAGCAGCCAAGATAGAGGTTACACAGATACGCAGTATTTT
NA	TRBV10-3	TRBJ2-7	NA	CAISGEGIYEQYF	TGTGCCATCAGTGGAGAAGGGATCTACGAGCAGTACTTC
once	TRBV5-6	TRBJ2-7	TRBD2	CASSSIGGAGEQYF	TGTGCCAGCAGCTCAATCGGGGGGGCCGGCGAGCAGTACTTC
NA	TRBV6-5	TRBJ2-7	NA	CASSYGPPGYEQYF	TGTGCCAGCAGTTACGGCCCCCCGGGGTACGAGCAGTACTTC
NA	TRBV11-2	TRBJ2-7	TRBD2	CASSSPTSGAYEQYF	TGTGCCAGCAGCTCCCCAACTAGCGGGGCTTACGAGCAGTACTTC
once	TRBV27	TRBJ2-1	TRBD1	CASSIPPGQGVHNEQFF	TGTGCCAGCAGTATCCCCCCGGGACAGGGGGTACACAATGAGCAGTTCTTC
NA	TRBV5-1	TRBJ2-7	NA	CASSFEGGEQYF	TGCGCCAGCAGCTTTGAGGGGGGCGAGCAGTACTTC
NA	TRBV6-5	TRBJ1-5	NA	CASSPAGDQPQHF	TGTGCCAGCAGTCCCGCGGGGGATCAGCCCCAGCATTTT
NA	TRBV29-1	TRBJ1-2	TRBD1	CSVGGQATGLPSANYGYTF	TGCAGCGTTGGCGGACAGGCCACAGGACTCCCCTCAGCTAACTATGGCTACACCTTC
NA	TRBV7-3	TRBJ2-1	TRBD2	CASSLIASGINEQFF	TGTGCCAGCAGCTTAATAGCTAGCGGGATCAATGAGCAGTTCTTC
NA	TRBV13	TRBJ2-3	NA	CASSIRQTDTQYF	TGTGCCAGCAGCATACGACAGACAGATACGCAGTATTTT
NA	TRBV28	TRBJ2-5	TRBD1	CASSFPRGQGWETQYF	TGTGCCAGCAGTTTCCCCCGGGGACAGGGGTGGGAGACCCAGTACTTC
NA	TRBV28	TRBJ2-2	NA	CASSFEITGELFF	TGTGCCAGCAGTTTCGAGATCACCGGGGAGCTGTTTTTT
NA	TRBV9	TRBJ1-2	NA	CASSVEGRSPYGYTF	TGTGCCAGCAGCGTAGAGGGCCGATCCCCCTATGGCTACACCTTC
NA	TRBV27	TRBJ2-1	NA	CASSLGSKNEQFF	TGTGCCAGCAGTTTGGGGAGTAAGAATGAGCAGTTCTTC
NA	TRBV27	TRBJ2-7	TRBD2	CASSRTSGSYEQYF	TGTGCCAGCAGTCGGACTAGCGGATCCTACGAGCAGTACTTC
NA	TRBV4-2	TRBJ2-7	TRBD2	CASRQALAEVYEQYF	TGTGCCAGCAGACAGGCACTAGCGGAGGTCTACGAGCAGTACTTC
NA	TRBV30	TRBJ2-3	NA	CAWSVGAGRTDTQYF	TGTGCCTGGAGTGTAGGGGCGGGCCGCACAGATACGCAGTATTTT
NA	TRBV7-6	TRBJ2-1	TRBD2	CASSGRLAGHNEQFF	TGTGCCAGCAGCGGTAGACTAGCGGGACACAATGAGCAGTTCTTC
NA	TRBV6-5	TRBJ1-2	TRBD1	CASSQDRDYGYTF	TGTGCCAGCAGCCAGGACAGGGACTATGGCTACACCTTC
NA	TRBV11-1	TRBJ2-1	TRBD2	CASSLDSRLAGVHEQFF	TGTGCCAGCAGCTTAGATTCGCGACTAGCGGGAGTCCATGAGCAGTTCTTC
NA	TRBV9	TRBJ2-1	NA	CASSAFGLNEQFF	TGTGCCAGCAGCGCCTTCGGTCTGAATGAGCAGTTCTTC
NA	TRBV4-1	TRBJ2-7	NA	CASSQEKDSSYSYEQYF	TGCGCCAGCAGCCAAGAGAAGGACAGTTCCTACTCCTACGAGCAGTACTTC
NA	TRBV28	TRBJ1-2	NA	CASRGGSNYGYTF	TGTGCCAGCAGGGGTGGGTCTAACTATGGCTACACCTTC
NA	TRBV5-6	TRBJ2-1	TRBD2	CASSLRQRGYNEQFF	TGTGCCAGCAGCTTGCGCCAGCGGGGCTACAATGAGCAGTTCTTC
NA	TRBV7-9	TRBJ1-5	TRBD1	CASQPGQGSQPQHF	TGTGCCAGCCAGCCCGGACAGGGCAGTCAGCCCCAGCATTTT